Listed below are T cell receptor beta chains from one sample, sequenced in a study of T cells expressing NK-cell markers. Reanalyzing the 5' RACE reads, TCRdb keeps one entry per CDR3 protein, without DNA. The sample data list about 540,000 distinct CDR3 sequences. The sequencing input was blood T cells: a sorted CD56 or NKG2C T cell subset, CD4+ or CD8+ T cells, or bulk PBMC T cells (not recorded which). These receptors were obtained from a man between 18 and 35 years old in good health. CDR3s include the opening cysteine and the closing phenylalanine or tryptophan. The order of the fields is J gene, V gene, CDR3 protein.

TRBJ1-1 | TRBV12-3/TRBV12-4 | CASSLALSGQNTEAFF
TRBJ1-5 | TRBV27 | CASRDRGLSNQPQHF
TRBJ2-3 | TRBV3-1 | CASSAGQLTYF
TRBJ2-1 | TRBV7-8 | CASSLGYRGSSYNEQFF
TRBJ2-1 | TRBV7-9 | CASSKRTSGTNNEQFF
TRBJ1-5 | TRBV12-3/TRBV12-4 | CASSPPRTGVFDQPQHF
TRBJ2-1 | TRBV4-2 | CASSQDHGGIYNEQFF
TRBJ1-1 | TRBV5-1 | CASSFQVAGGGTEAFF
TRBJ2-3 | TRBV12-3/TRBV12-4 | CASSSRDTDTQYF
TRBJ2-1 | TRBV21-1 | CASSKASGTFNEQFF
TRBJ2-1 | TRBV5-1 | CASSLGGPGRIYNEQFF
TRBJ2-5 | TRBV2 | CASSGAGEGKTQYF
TRBJ1-1 | TRBV27 | CASSPGTGGRTEAFF
TRBJ2-2 | TRBV29-1 | CSVDSGLVTGELFF
TRBJ2-3 | TRBV5-6 | CASSSIAGVADTQYF
TRBJ2-1 | TRBV5-4 | CASSLGLLSGRVYEQFF
TRBJ2-2 | TRBV7-9 | CASIAGGGGELFF
TRBJ1-2 | TRBV12-3/TRBV12-4 | CASSSSGQELGYTF
TRBJ2-3 | TRBV4-2 | CASSQDDREGSQYF
TRBJ1-2 | TRBV6-1 | CASSRPGGGDGYTF
TRBJ2-3 | TRBV25-1 | CASSERGADTQYF
TRBJ2-2 | TRBV3-1 | CASRTETGGTGELFF
TRBJ2-3 | TRBV11-2 | CASGGGPADTQYF
TRBJ1-3 | TRBV11-1 | CASSPNWPRTGMENTIYF